This T cell receptor (beta chain) was identified in a study of shared clonotypes between healthy human individuals (dated by TCRdb to the early 2020s). Concerning the study at large: The cohort included three men and two women between 18 and 49 years of age. Each donor's leukapheresis produced roughly between about 0.9 and 9.5 billion PBMCs. Libraries were prepared and TCR repertoires were sequenced by different laboratories using diverse techniques, in order to increase sequencing depth and limit assay-specific biases. The study deeply sequenced blood TCR repertoires of about 5 healthy adults to estimate repertoire size and the extent of clonotype sharing between individuals. Per donor, three plates each were used for CD4 naive and CD4 memory, two for CD8 naive, and one for CD8 memory.

Using the deep immunoSEQ assay, TCR CDR3 regions were amplified from genomic DNA by multiplex PCR. For each cell subset, the extracted genomic DNA was distributed evenly across all wells of several immunoSEQ 96-well plates, and each plate served as one replicate. Each replicate PCR for sorted subsets received about 220 ng genomic DNA, equal to roughly 30,000 T cell genomes. The purified libraries were quantified using a Qubit 3.0 fluorometer, sized with a Bioanalyzer 2100, and then quantified again using the KAPA Library Quantification kit. Every immunoSEQ 96-well plate was sequenced on a separate single-read 150-cycle Illumina NextSeq 550 flow cell. As for the authors' bioinformatics: Because the immunoSEQ output included only junctional sequences and no quality scores, the filtering could not be the same as the filtering used for full-length reads. Sequences were annotated with PyIR, a Python wrapper for IgBLAST v1.9, and V/J genes and CDR3 were assigned using IMGT germline references. Any read was removed if the V/J assignment was weak (E-value above 1e-6), the CDR3 was missing, or the read contained stop codons, out-of-frame junctions, or ambiguous translated residues. V3J clonotypes were defined as sequences sharing an identical inferred V gene, J gene, and CDR3 amino acid sequence. Percentage overlap between repertoires was calculated by dividing the number of shared unique clonotypes by the size of the smaller repertoire. Richness of each repertoire was evaluated using RTK rarefaction, the Chao1 estimator, and Recon v2.1 estimates of unobserved clonotypes. Generation probabilities for all TCRbeta clonotypes obtained by the gDNA method from several donors were computed using OLGA. The clones in this table, taken by TCRdb from immuneACCESS, are in-frame only. Not every clone is retained; where verified, under half of the shortfall comes from an unresolved V gene, and the cause of the rest is unknown. V, J and clone size derive from that table, while D and trimming were established from the DNA sequence. The sample table contains millions of clones; only one count was recorded for roughly 94% of them. The top ten constitute 0.85% to 1.3% of the sample.

On this clone: The antigen it recognizes is unknown. Per-nucleotide qualities are absent, and no much larger clonotype sits a single base away.

The CDR3, from cysteine to phenylalanine, totals 15 residues. The sequence is cut down to CDR3 DNA, 45 bases in frame from base 1. Based on the germline V gene, the CDR1 and CDR2 sequences are SNHLY and FYNNEI. The junction carries 14 bases between V and J, which are trimmed by 2 bases and 9 bases respectively. CD8 naive samples consisted of CD45RO-negative cells that were positively selected for CCR7, yielding a CD45RA+CCR7+ population without TemRA cells. Donors were healthy HIV-negative adults with no recently reported acute infections or vaccinations. All donors were Caucasian adults living in Nashville, Tennessee, USA. Blood was obtained by leukapheresis, after which PBMCs were separated by Ficoll-Histopaque density gradient centrifugation and cryopreserved in liquid nitrogen vapor phase. Analytical flow cytometry was used to check the purity and quantity of every magnetically sorted T cell population. Genomic DNA was isolated from each sorted fraction and quantified by UV absorbance on a Nanodrop 2000c.

Beyond this particular receptor, the publication reports: Compared with non-shared clonotypes, clonotypes shared by all four sorted-subset donors had higher generation probabilities. Only blood was sampled, and tissue TCR repertoires likely differ from those in blood. Across a few donors, 4.5% to 6.5% of naive CD4, approximately 3.6% of naive CD8, approximately 2.5% of memory CD4, and 0.3% to 0.45% of memory CD8 clonotypes were shared. Pairwise subsampling led to the expectation that sequencing depth would affect the degree of clonotype sharing among donors. Incomplete sequencing was indicated by rarefaction of sorted-subset datasets, despite the large sequencing depth. The small number of donors limited the genetic and exposure-history diversity represented. Larger estimated clonotype richness was generally found for naive subsets than for memory subsets.

This TCR was recovered from a man aged 18 to 30 in good health. This sequence uses TRBV2 and TRBJ1-6; the D gene lacks a confident call. The sequenced sample consisted of naive CD8+ T cells sorted from blood. This specimen's cell subset or site label, interpreted: CD45RA+CCR7+. The DNA sequence reads TGTGCCAGCAGTGAATCCAAGGTCACCCCTTCACCCCTCCACTTT. The encoded protein is CASSESKVTPSPLHF.